The 10 T cell receptor beta chains below were found in one sample sequenced in a study of cytomegalovirus exposure and HLA in healthy donors. Vbeta (60) and Jbeta (13) primers were used in the PCR. Clones were sequenced by immunoSEQ multiplex PCR, and TCRdb holds only the in-frame ones, with some missing. The sample includes approximately 150,000 clones, approximately 65% of them seen just once. The sequencing input was PBMCs. The receptors stem from a woman aged 55 to 70 in good health and CMV-seronegative.

The chain joins TRBV13 to TRBJ2-7; 7 bases map to TRBD2. Losses at the gene ends were 4 bases for V and 2 bases for J; bases not matched to a gene: 2. Germline loops: CDR1 PRHDT, CDR2 FYEKMQ (reference sequence). The CDR3 is made up of 13 amino acids. The CDR3 DNA reads as TGTGCCAGCAGCTCCAGCGGGGCCTACGAGCAGTACTTC. Translating gives CASSSSGAYEQYF.

The J gene is TRBJ1-3, the V gene TRBV7-9, with 9 nucleotides matching TRBD1. The CDR3 consists of 16 residues. The V segment lost 5 bases and the J segment 1 base; nucleotides outside the gene matches: 6. Germline V lookup: CDR1 SEHNR, CDR2 FQNEAQ (reference sequence). The CDR3 protein is CASSEGQGDSGNTIYF. DNA of the CDR3: TGTGCCAGCAGCGAGGGACAGGGCGATTCTGGAAACACCATATATTTT.

This chain uses TRBV29-1 with TRBJ2-2; TRBD1 aligns across 8 bases. The V segment lost 4 bases and the J segment 5 bases; nucleotides outside the gene matches: 0. The CDR3 consists of 12 residues. CDR1 SQVTM and CDR2 ANQGSEA come from the germline V gene. The CDR3 DNA reads TGCAGCGTTGGACAGGGGACCGGGGAGCTGTTTTTT. Protein sequence: CSVGQGTGELFF.

This clone was recorded a few times. The same CDR3 also results from other DNA sequences found in this sample. The chain is built from TRBV29-1 and TRBJ1-1, with D tentatively TRBD1 (5 bases). The germline CDR1 and CDR2 sequences are SQVTM and ANQGSEA. Trimming pared 4 bases from V and 0 bases from J, leaving 9 bases between. The CDR3 contains 13 residues. This CDR3 reads CSVGSGMNTEAFF. The CDR3 DNA follows: TGCAGCGTTGGGTCAGGGATGAACACTGAAGCTTTCTTT.

V is TRBV12-5 and J is TRBJ1-1; unclear D gene. CDR3 length equals 12 residues. CDR1 is LGHNT and CDR2 is FRNRAP in the germline V gene. Deletions cut 5 bases from V and 12 bases from J, with 16 bases between. The CDR3 reads CASGTGISSSFF. CDR3 bases: TGTGCTAGTGGTACGGGGATCTCGTCCTCTTTCTTT.

The rearrangement joins TRBV28 to TRBJ1-1, with unresolved D. Germline lookup yields CDR1 MDHEN and CDR2 SYDVKM. The CDR3 covers 13 residues. V was shortened by 6 bases and J by 1 base, with 9 bases between the two germline ends. The CDR3 sequence: CASRGIRNTEAFF. The CDR3 DNA follows: TGTGCCAGCAGGGGCATAAGGAACACTGAAGCTTTCTTT.

The CDR3 DNA reads TGTGCCAGTAGGCTTTACTGGGGACAGGGTTACCACGAGCAGTACTTC. Translated: CASRLYWGQGYHEQYF. V and J are TRBV19 and TRBJ2-5, with 9 bases that match TRBD1. The last part of the DNA fits TRBJ2-7 better; the J call may be wrong. This CDR3 spans 16 amino acids. Germline-derived CDR1 and CDR2 are LNHDA and SQIVND (reference sequence).

The chain uses TRBV19 and TRBJ1-2; D is uncertain. Germline lookup yields CDR1 LNHDA and CDR2 SQIVND (reference sequence). The length of the CDR3 is 12 residues. V lost 8 bases and J lost 3, with 10 bases in between. The CDR3 spells CASFRWDYGYTF. In nucleotides, the CDR3 is TGTGCCAGTTTCAGGTGGGACTATGGCTACACCTTC.

J is TRBJ2-7 and V is TRBV11-2; D might be TRBD2 (5 bases). V lost 1 base to trimming and J lost 7 bases, with 11 bases between them. This CDR3 contains 13 residues. Per germline, CDR1 SGHAT and CDR2 FQNNGV. CDR3 DNA: TGTGCCAGCAGCTTAGGCGGGCCGGTGGAGCAGTACTTC. It specifies CASSLGGPVEQYF. The complete variable domain, with remaining parts taken from reference TRBV11-2 and TRBJ2-7, reads EAGVAQSPRYKIIEKRQSVAFWCNPISGHATLYWYQQILGQGPKLLIQFQNNGVVDDSQLPKDRFSAERLKGVDSTLKIQPAKLEDSAVYLCASSLGGPVEQYFGPGTRLTVT.

The J gene is TRBJ2-3, the V gene TRBV28; 10 bases match TRBD1. V was pared by 7 bases and J by 11 bases, with 15 bases of the junction left unmatched. The CDR3 runs to 15 residues. Germline CDR1 is MDHEN and CDR2 is SYDVKM. CDR3 amino acids: CASTNRDRGFVEQYF. The CDR3 coding sequence is TGTGCCAGCACCAACCGGGACAGGGGCTTCGTGGAGCAGTATTTT.